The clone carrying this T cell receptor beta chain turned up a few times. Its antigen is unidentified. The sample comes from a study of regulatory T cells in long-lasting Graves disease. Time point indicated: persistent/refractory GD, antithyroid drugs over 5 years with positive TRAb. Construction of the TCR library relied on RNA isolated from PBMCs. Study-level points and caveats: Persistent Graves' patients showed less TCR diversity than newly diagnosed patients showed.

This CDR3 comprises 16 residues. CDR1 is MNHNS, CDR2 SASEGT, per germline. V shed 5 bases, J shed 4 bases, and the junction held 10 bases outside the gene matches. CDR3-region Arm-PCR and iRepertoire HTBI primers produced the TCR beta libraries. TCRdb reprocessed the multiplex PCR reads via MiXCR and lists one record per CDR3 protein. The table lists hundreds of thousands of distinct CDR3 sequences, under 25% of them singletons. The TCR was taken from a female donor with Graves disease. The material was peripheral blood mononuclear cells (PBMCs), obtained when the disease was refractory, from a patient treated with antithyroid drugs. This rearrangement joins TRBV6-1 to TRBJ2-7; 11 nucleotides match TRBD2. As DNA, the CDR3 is TGTGCCAGCAGTCCCCGTTTACTAGCGGGAGCGTACGAGCAGTACTTC. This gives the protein CASSPRLLAGAYEQYF.